These 2 T cell receptor beta chains originate from one sample sequenced in a study of identical twins (dated by TCRdb to about 2016). Libraries were constructed by 5' RACE. Instrument on record: Illumina HiSeq 2000. TCRdb's own reprocessing of the public reads used fastp at Q25 and MiXCR and kept productive beta chains. Identical CDR3 proteins give one entry, which carries the most common genes and DNA. Counted in this sample were about 690,000 distinct CDR3 sequences; around 5.7% of them appeared once. The ten largest account for around 2% of the sample. The source material was naive T cells sorted from blood. The label giving this sample's cell subset or site can be read as: cells isolated with a human naive T-cell isolation kit. The receptors originated from a young man in good health.

In this sample, this clonotype turned up many times. V gene TRBV7-9 combines with J gene TRBJ2-2; D may be TRBD1 (5 bases). From germline, CDR1 is SEHNR and CDR2 FQNEAQ (reference sequence). Trimming shortened V by 6 bases and J by 4 bases, and 12 bases separated the two germline ends. The CDR3 length is 14 residues. This chain's CDR3 is CASSLTELTGELFF. The CDR3 DNA follows: TGTGCCAGCAGTTTGACAGAGCTCACCGGGGAGCTGTTTTTT.

The chain joins TRBV19 to TRBJ2-7; 8 nucleotides align to TRBD2. The junction had 14 bases not matched to a gene; V was cut back by 6 bases and J by 7 bases. Per the germline V gene, CDR1 is LNHDA and CDR2 is SQIVND (reference sequence). There are 15 residues in the CDR3. The CDR3 DNA reads TGTGCCAGTAGAGCACCGGGACTAGGGGCTACAGAGCAGTACTTC. Translating gives CASRAPGLGATEQYF.